The entry below describes one T cell receptor (beta chain). The CDR3 sequence is 13 residues long. V trimming: 4 bases; J trimming: 3 bases; junction bases outside the gene matches: 4. Germline V CDR1 and CDR2: SGDLS, YYNGEE. The entry originates in a study of blood T cell repertoires in COVID-19. Profiled with immunoSEQ multiplex PCR; TCRdb holds only in-frame clones, not every one. The table records 150,000 to 200,000 clones, 70% to 90% of them present only once. In terms of age and location, participants ranged from roughly 18 to 90 years and lived in approximately 26 US areas. Grouping used clinical history reported by participants in a survey and questionnaire.

This receptor was identified in a woman in her forties or fifties who had recovered from COVID-19. The chain employs TRBV9 and TRBJ2-7; 7 nucleotides match TRBD1. The source material was PBMCs or T cells enriched from blood (not recorded which). CDR3 in amino acids: CASSQQGLYEQYF. CDR3 DNA sequence: TGTGCCAGCAGCCAACAGGGGCTCTACGAGCAGTACTTC.